The 20 T cell receptor beta chains below were found in one sample sequenced in a study of T cell changes during pregnancy in multiple sclerosis. TCRdb's copy holds only in-frame clones and misses some; the assay was immunoSEQ multiplex PCR. The sample records over 50,000 clones, over 80% being singletons. The source was peripheral blood, collected in the first trimester of pregnancy. The receptors originated from a female donor with multiple sclerosis, enrolled in a pregnancy study.

The chain uses TRBV7-2 and TRBJ2-1; 9 nucleotides match TRBD2. The CDR3 is 14 amino acids. Germline values: CDR1 SGHTA, CDR2 FQGNSA. V lost 5 bases, J lost 8 bases, and 7 bases stayed unmatched. The DNA of the CDR3 is TGTGCCAGCAGCACCCGGACTAGCGCTTATGAGCAGTTCTTC. Its translation: CASSTRTSAYEQFF.

The J gene is TRBJ2-1, the V gene TRBV2; no firm D call. The germline CDR1 and CDR2 sequences are SNHLY and FYNNEI. The V end was cut by 0 bases, the J end by 10 bases, with 10 bases between. This CDR3 comprises 13 residues. The CDR3 DNA reads as TGTGCCAGCAGTGAAGCTTCTAGGTGGGAGCAGTTCTTC. Translating gives CASSEASRWEQFF.

In nucleotides, the CDR3 is TGTGCCAGCAGTCCGCAGGGGTATGGCTACACCTTC. Translated, it gives CASSPQGYGYTF. V and J are TRBV27 and TRBJ1-2; maybe TRBD1 (6 bases). CDR1 and CDR2 from the germline V gene are MNHEY and SMNVEV (reference sequence). Trimming left V 5 bases short and J 5 bases short, with 9 bases between. The CDR3 is 12 residues long.

The rearrangement uses TRBV10-3 and TRBJ1-1; D unresolved. Per the germline V gene, CDR1 is ENHRY and CDR2 is SYGVKD. The V gene lost 4 bases and the J gene lost 3 bases, with 9 bases spanning the gap. The CDR3 covers 13 residues. CDR3: CAISAGVDTEAFF. The CDR3 DNA reads TGTGCCATCAGTGCGGGTGTGGACACTGAAGCTTTCTTT.

The J gene is TRBJ2-6, the V gene TRBV4-3; no definite D call. Trimming pared 0 bases from V and 2 bases from J, leaving 23 bases between. CDR1 is LGHNA and CDR2 is YSLEER in the germline V gene. This CDR3 comprises 21 residues. In DNA form, the CDR3 reads TGCGCCAGCAGCCAAGATCGGCCGTCGCAAACTCCCCTAGCTGGGGCCAACGTCCTGACTTTC. It codes for CASSQDRPSQTPLAGANVLTF.

J is TRBJ2-7 and V is TRBV27, with 9 bases that match TRBD1. Trimming at V came to 3 bases and at J to 6 bases, leaving 6 bases not matched to a gene. The CDR3 spans 14 residues. Germline V gives CDR1 MNHEY, CDR2 SMNVEV (reference sequence). CDR3 sequence: CASSLGTGSGEQYF. The DNA of the CDR3 is TGTGCCAGCAGTTTGGGGACAGGGTCGGGCGAGCAGTACTTC.

The J gene is TRBJ2-5, the V gene TRBV6-5; 7 positions agree with TRBD2. Germline assignment: CDR1 MNHEY and CDR2 SVGAGI. This CDR3 contains 13 residues. The V segment lost 5 bases and the J segment 3 bases; nucleotides outside the gene matches: 3. The CDR3 loop is CASSMAGEETQYF. CDR3 coding DNA: TGTGCCAGCAGTATGGCGGGAGAAGAGACCCAGTACTTC.

This clone was recorded only once. This chain links TRBV23-1 with TRBJ2-1; 9 bases line up with TRBD1. TRBV23-1 is an open reading frame, and its role is uncertain. The J segment lost 7 bases and the V segment lost 6 bases, leaving 7 bases of the junction unmatched. This CDR3 comprises 14 residues. Here the CDR3 DNA reads TGCGCCAGCAGGCGACAGGGGGACGGTAATGAGCAGTTCTTC. This codes for CASRRQGDGNEQFF.

This chain connects TRBV21-1 to TRBJ2-1; TRBD1, the table's D call, was not compared with the DNA. TRBV21-1 is assigned pseudogene status. This CDR3 has 17 amino acids. The CDR3 protein is CASSLDSGTGDHNEQFF. The DNA for the CDR3 is TGTGCCAGCAGCTTAGATTCTGGGACAGGGGATCACAATGAGCAGTTCTTC.

The J gene is TRBJ2-5, the V gene TRBV13; TRBD2 might be the D (5 bases). The V end lost 6 bases, the J end lost 4 bases, and 15 bases lay between the germline ends. This CDR3 comprises 14 residues. Germline V gene lookup returns CDR1 PRHDT and CDR2 FYEKMQ (reference sequence). CDR3 DNA sequence: TGTGCCAGCAGTACCGGGGAACTATCAGAGACCCAGTACTTC. It yields the protein CASSTGELSETQYF.

The chain recombines TRBV6-5 with TRBJ1-5; unclear D gene. Germline assignment: CDR1 MNHEY and CDR2 SVGAGI. The CDR3 extends over 15 amino acids. V lost 9 bases to trimming and J lost 7 bases, with 22 bases between them. The DNA of the CDR3 is TGTGCCAGTAGACCCGCATTTGGGGAGGGACAGCCCCAGCATTTT. It encodes CASRPAFGEGQPQHF.

This chain links TRBV28 with TRBJ2-7, with a weak D call TRBD1 (5 bases). The V end was cut by 9 bases, the J end by 2 bases, with 14 bases between. This CDR3 has 13 amino acids. Germline values: CDR1 MDHEN, CDR2 SYDVKM. CDR3: CASLLTGAYEQYF. For the CDR3, the DNA is TGTGCCAGTCTACTCACAGGAGCCTACGAGCAGTACTTC.

The chain has TRBV30 and TRBJ1-5; 9 bases are shared with TRBD1. The CDR3 is made up of 18 amino acids. In germline, CDR1 is GTSNPN, CDR2 SVGIG (reference sequence). J lost 3 bases, V lost 4 bases, and 16 bases had no gene match. The CDR3: CAWTCPTPDRGDNQPQHF. The CDR3 DNA reads TGTGCCTGGACTTGCCCAACACCGGACAGGGGAGACAATCAGCCCCAGCATTTT.

Only a few counts were recorded for this clone. This chain uses TRBV30 with TRBJ2-5; 10 nucleotides line up with TRBD2. This CDR3 comprises 15 residues. Looked up from germline, CDR1 is GTSNPN and CDR2 is SVGIG (reference sequence). Losses at the gene ends were 3 bases for V and 4 bases for J; bases not matched to a gene: 8. The CDR3: CAWRRAGLAAETQYF. CDR3 nucleotides: TGTGCCTGGAGGAGGGCCGGACTAGCGGCAGAGACCCAGTACTTC.

This chain links TRBV4-3 with TRBJ1-1; a weak D match, TRBD1 (5 bases). The CDR3 runs 14 residues. The germline CDR1 and CDR2 sequences are LGHNA and YSLEER. Trimming left V 0 bases short and J 5 bases short, with 10 bases between. The CDR3 DNA follows: TGCGCCAGCAGCCAAGATCGGGGGGGTACTGAAGCTTTCTTT. It encodes CASSQDRGGTEAFF.

With regard to this clone: A junction boundary mismatches the germline segment, possibly from a read error. V is TRBV2 and J is TRBJ2-7; TRBD1 matches 10 bases. This CDR3 has 15 amino acids. The germline gives CDR1 SNHLY, CDR2 FYNNEI. CDR3: CASRAGTGVSHEQYF. The CDR3 DNA reads TGTGCCAGCAGAGCCGGGACAGGGGTCTCCCACGAGCAGTACTTC.

V is TRBV19 and J is TRBJ2-5; 8 nucleotides match TRBD1. Germline V gene sequence: CDR1 LNHDA, CDR2 SQIVND (reference sequence). The J segment lost 5 bases and the V segment lost 5 bases, leaving 7 bases of the junction unmatched. This CDR3 spans 14 amino acids. CDR3 sequence reads: CASSVTGEAETQYF. Here the CDR3 DNA reads TGTGCCAGTAGTGTGACAGGGGAGGCGGAGACCCAGTACTTC.

This sequence joins TRBV7-9 and TRBJ2-1; the match to TRBD1 covers 8 bases. This CDR3 is built from 17 residues. V shed 3 bases, J shed 0 bases, and the junction held 7 bases outside the gene matches. The germline V gene has CDR1 SEHNR and CDR2 FQNEAQ (reference sequence). The CDR3 loop is CASSFRRTGSSYNEQFF. CDR3 sequence (DNA): TGTGCCAGCAGCTTTAGGCGGACAGGGAGCTCCTACAATGAGCAGTTCTTC.

The chain links TRBV15 to TRBJ1-1, with unresolved D. Trimming left V 5 bases short and J 1 base short, with 8 bases between. CDR1 and CDR2 from the germline V gene are LNHNV and YYDKDF (reference sequence). This CDR3 has 13 residues. CDR3 in amino acids: CATSVGGNTEAFF. CDR3 DNA: TGTGCCACCAGCGTTGGAGGGAACACTGAAGCTTTCTTT. The complete variable domain, with remaining parts taken from reference TRBV15 and TRBJ1-1, reads DAMVIQNPRYQVTQFGKPVTLSCSQTLNHNVMYWYQQKSSQAPKLLFHYYDKDFNNEADTPDNFQSRRPNTSFCFLDIRSPGLGDTAMYLCATSVGGNTEAFFGQGTRLTVV.

The genes are TRBV6-6 and TRBJ1-5, with D possibly being TRBD1 (5 bases). The CDR3 is 16 amino acids. Trimming left V 5 bases short and J 1 base short, with 15 bases between. Germline-derived CDR1 and CDR2 are MNHNY and SVGAGI (reference sequence). Here the CDR3 reads CASSTPGGTSNQPQHF. The CDR3 DNA reads as TGTGCCAGCAGTACCCCGGGGGGTACGAGCAATCAGCCCCAGCATTTT.